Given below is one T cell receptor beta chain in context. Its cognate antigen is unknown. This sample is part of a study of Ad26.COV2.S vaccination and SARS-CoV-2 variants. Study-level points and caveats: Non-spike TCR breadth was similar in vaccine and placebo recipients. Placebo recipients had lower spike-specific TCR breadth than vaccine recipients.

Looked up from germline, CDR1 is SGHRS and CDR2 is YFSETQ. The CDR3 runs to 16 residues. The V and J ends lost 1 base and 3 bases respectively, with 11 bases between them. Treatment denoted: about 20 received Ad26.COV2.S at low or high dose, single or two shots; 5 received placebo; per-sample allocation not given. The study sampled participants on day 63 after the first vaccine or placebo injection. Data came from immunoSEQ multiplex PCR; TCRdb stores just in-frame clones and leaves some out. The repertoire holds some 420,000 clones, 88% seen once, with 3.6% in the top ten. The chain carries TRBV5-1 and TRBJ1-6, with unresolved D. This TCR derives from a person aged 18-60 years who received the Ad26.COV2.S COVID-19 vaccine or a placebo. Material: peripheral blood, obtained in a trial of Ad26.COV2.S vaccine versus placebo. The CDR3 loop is CASSLRSVDYNSPLHF. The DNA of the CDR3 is TGCGCCAGCAGCTTGCGGTCAGTAGACTATAATTCACCCCTCCACTTT.